This T cell receptor (beta chain) came from a study of early T cells in non-severe SARS-CoV-2 infection. This clonotype was counted a few times. The CDR3 spans 14 residues. J was trimmed by 4 bases and V by 2 bases; bases with no gene match: 1. CDR1 and CDR2 from the germline V gene are MGHDK and SYGVNS. Attachment of unique molecular identifiers to individual cDNA molecules was performed. A single record per CDR3 protein comes from TCRdb applying MiXCR to the 5' RACE reads. The table includes 100,000 to 150,000 distinct CDR3 sequences, just under 15% detected once. The sequence derives from an adult who was a healthcare worker with PCR-confirmed SARS-CoV-2 infection or an uninfected control (not recorded which). This chain connects TRBV25-1 to TRBJ1-2; 10 nucleotides align to TRBD1. The sequenced material came from whole blood. The CDR3 DNA reads TGTGCCAGCAGTGAAGGGGACAGGGGCTATGGCTACACCTTC. It encodes CASSEGDRGYGYTF.